This TCR beta chain was retrieved from a study of blood T cell repertoires in COVID-19. The wider study: Acute and convalescent COVID-19 samples came from the United States, Italy and Spain. Sources were T cells, B-cell-depleted T cells, or PBMCs; the material itself was cDNA or gDNA.

Per the study methods: Estimation of nucleated cell counts was performed using reference gene primer amplification. The data were produced by immunoSEQ multiplex PCR, yet TCRdb's version contains in-frame clones alone and is incomplete. The V and J calls and clone size come from that table; D and trimming were worked out from the DNA. The sample includes around 250,000 clones, around 80% of them seen just once. The junction had 10 bases not matched to a gene; V was cut back by 4 bases and J by 6 bases. The CDR3 extends over 15 amino acids. Germline V CDR1 and CDR2: LGHNA, YNFKEQ. The V gene is TRBV4-2, the J gene TRBJ2-3, with 7 bases aligning to TRBD2. This clonotype was sampled from a man older than 75 with acute or convalescent COVID-19. Sequencing used peripheral blood. CDR3 region: CASSLRGEGGDTQYF. DNA for the CDR3: TGTGCCAGCAGCCTTCGGGGGGAGGGCGGGGATACGCAGTATTTT.